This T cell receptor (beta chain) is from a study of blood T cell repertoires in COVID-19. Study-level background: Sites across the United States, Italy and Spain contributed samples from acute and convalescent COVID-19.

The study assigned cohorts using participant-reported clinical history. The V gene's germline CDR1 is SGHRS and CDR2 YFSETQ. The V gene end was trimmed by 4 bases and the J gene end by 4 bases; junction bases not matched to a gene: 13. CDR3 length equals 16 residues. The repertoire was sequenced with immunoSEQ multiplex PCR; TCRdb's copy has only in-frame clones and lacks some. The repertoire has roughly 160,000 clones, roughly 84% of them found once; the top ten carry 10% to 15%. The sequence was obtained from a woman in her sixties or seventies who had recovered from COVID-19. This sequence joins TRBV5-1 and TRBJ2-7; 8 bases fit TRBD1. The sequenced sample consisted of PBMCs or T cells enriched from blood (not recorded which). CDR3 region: CASSRTPQGAIYEQYF. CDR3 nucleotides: TGCGCCAGCAGCCGTACCCCCCAGGGGGCAATTTACGAGCAGTACTTC.